These 25 T cell receptor beta chains share one sample of origin, sequenced in a study of T cells in Graves' hyperthyroidism and ophthalmopathy. From RNA transcripts, TCR beta CDR3 regions were amplified. In the first-round RT-PCR of the TCR CDR3, the HTBI primer set was used. TCRdb ran MiXCR on the multiplex PCR reads and lists one entry per CDR3 protein. The repertoire consists of 300,000 to 450,000 distinct CDR3 sequences, with about 15% occurring once and the leading ten covering 32%. The source material was blood. The receptors here all came from a woman in her twenties or thirties with Graves' hyperthyroidism.

This clonotype has ten or more counts. The gene calls are TRBV10-3 and TRBJ2-7; possibly TRBD1 for D (6 bases). This CDR3 comprises 12 residues. Germline V lookup: CDR1 ENHRY, CDR2 SYGVKD. Trimming cost V 8 bases and J 3 bases, with 11 bases left between them. The chain's CDR3 is CAIGQLDYEQYF. The CDR3 region has the DNA TGTGCCATCGGACAGTTAGACTACGAGCAGTACTTC.

This clonotype has at least ten counts. The chain's CDR3 is CASSVRTGLNYGYTF. The DNA of the CDR3 is TGTGCCAGCAGTGTTCGGACAGGGCTGAACTATGGCTACACCTTC. This sequence joins TRBV2 and TRBJ1-2, with 8 bases that match TRBD1. V lost 4 bases, J lost 2 bases, and 6 bases stayed unmatched. The CDR3 extends over 15 amino acids. Germline CDR1 reads SNHLY; CDR2 reads FYNNEI.

This clonotype appeared many times. The chain has TRBV28 and TRBJ2-5; 10 bases are a match to TRBD2. The CDR3 spans 16 residues. Germline lookup yields CDR1 MDHEN and CDR2 SYDVKM. V shed 2 bases, J shed 5 bases, and the junction held 8 bases outside the gene matches. Here the CDR3 reads CASSLAASGRGETQYF. In DNA form, the CDR3 reads TGTGCCAGCAGTTTAGCGGCTAGCGGGAGAGGGGAGACCCAGTACTTC. Full variable domain (remainder filled in from reference TRBV28 and TRBJ2-5): DVKVTQSSRYLVKRTGEKVFLECVQDMDHENMFWYRQDPGLGLRLIYFSYDVKMKEKGDIPEGYSVSREKKERFSLILESASTNQTSMYLCASSLAASGRGETQYFGPGTRLLVL.

This clonotype came up many times. The rearrangement links TRBV28 to TRBJ2-1; 10 nucleotides line up with TRBD2. Germline CDR1 and CDR2: MDHEN and SYDVKM. After removal of 4 bases from V and 0 bases from J, the junction contained 9 bases not matched to a gene. The CDR3 contains 18 residues. CDR3 nucleotide sequence: TGTGCCAGCAGTTCCATCCGACTAGCGGGCGTCTCCTACAATGAGCAGTTCTTC. Its translation: CASSSIRLAGVSYNEQFF.

This clonotype has just a few counts. J is TRBJ2-2 and V is TRBV5-1; tentative D call: TRBD2 (6 bases). V was clipped by 4 bases and J by 3 bases, with 10 bases between them. In germline, CDR1 is SGHRS, CDR2 YFSETQ. CDR3 length equals 14 residues. CDR3: CASSHGTDTGELFF. As DNA, the CDR3 is TGCGCCAGCAGCCATGGGACTGACACCGGGGAGCTGTTTTTT.

There are many counts of this clonotype. V gene TRBV18 combines with J gene TRBJ1-2, with D possibly TRBD1 on 6 matching bases. The CDR3 has 14 residues. The ends were cut back, 4 bases at V and 6 bases at J, with 15 bases in the middle. Germline CDR1 is KGHSH and CDR2 is LQKENI. This CDR3 reads CASSQTWGDNGYTF. The CDR3 DNA follows: TGTGCCAGCTCACAAACGTGGGGGGACAATGGCTACACCTTC.

The table lists this clonotype with many counts. The chain employs TRBV27 and TRBJ2-1, with D perhaps being TRBD1 or TRBD2 (6 bases each). The V gene lost 2 bases and the J gene lost 12 bases, with 8 bases spanning the gap. The CDR3 consists of 11 residues. Germline lookup yields CDR1 MNHEY and CDR2 SMNVEV (reference sequence). The CDR3 sequence is CASSLPGAQFF. The CDR3 nucleotides are TGTGCCAGCAGTTTACCGGGGGCGCAGTTCTTC.

The table lists this clonotype with a few counts. The chain is built from TRBV6-1 and TRBJ1-6; tentatively, D is TRBD1 (5 bases). The CDR3 is 14 amino acids. Germline V gene sequence: CDR1 MNHNS, CDR2 SASEGT. The V and J ends lost 6 bases and 9 bases respectively, with 15 bases between them. CDR3 in amino acids: CASRTGAEGSPLHF. The CDR3 nucleotides read TGTGCCAGCAGGACCGGGGCCGAGGGTTCACCCCTCCACTTT.

The table lists this clonotype with many counts. The chain uses TRBV20-1 and TRBJ2-7; D may match TRBD1 or TRBD2 (6 bases each). The CDR3 length is 12 residues. V gave up 6 bases and J gave up 5 bases, with 14 bases separating them. Looked up from germline, CDR1 is DFQATT and CDR2 is SNEGSKA (reference sequence). CDR3 protein: CSANPGGHEQYF. The CDR3 DNA sequence: TGCAGTGCCAACCCCGGGGGCCACGAGCAGTACTTC.

This clonotype was seen a few times. The V call is TRBV5-1, the J call TRBJ2-7, with a possible D match to TRBD1 (6 bases). CDR3 length: 14 residues. In germline, CDR1 is SGHRS, CDR2 YFSETQ. V shed 4 bases and J shed 2 bases, with 13 bases lying between them. The CDR3 here is CASSEDWDTYEQYF. Written as DNA, the CDR3 is TGCGCCAGCAGCGAAGACTGGGACACCTACGAGCAGTACTTC.

The chain is built from TRBV6-2 or TRBV6-3 and TRBJ2-4; tentatively, D is TRBD1 (6 bases). From germline, CDR1 is MNHEY and CDR2 SVGEGT. The CDR3 spans 16 residues. Trimming took 0 bases from V and 3 from J, leaving 12 bases between them. The CDR3 nucleotides are TGTGCCAGCAGTTACTCGGCAGGGGCGCTCAAAAACATTCAGTACTTC. It yields the protein CASSYSAGALKNIQYF.

This clonotype was observed a few times. J is TRBJ2-5 and V is TRBV7-6; D ambiguous. The V end lost 2 bases, the J end lost 3 bases, and 13 bases lay between the germline ends. Per germline, CDR1 SGHVS and CDR2 FNYEAQ. The CDR3 extends over 15 amino acids. The CDR3 nucleotides are TGTGCCAGCAGCTTACCGGAAACACAGAAAGAGACCCAGTACTTC. Its protein is CASSLPETQKETQYF.

As regards this clonotype: With a much larger clone just one base away, this may be a read error. This sequence joins TRBV28 and TRBJ2-7; D unresolved. The V gene's germline CDR1 is MDHEN and CDR2 SYDVKM. This CDR3 contains 15 residues. CDR3 nucleotides: TGTGCCAGCGGTTTTTCCCGGGTAGGCTCCTACGAGCAGTACTTC. This gives the protein CASGFSRVGSYEQYF.

This clonotype was counted only a few times. A much larger clone differs by one base, so this may be a read error. This rearrangement joins TRBV2 to TRBJ2-5, with D perhaps being TRBD1 or TRBD2 (5 bases each). The CDR3 totals 13 residues. CDR1 is SNHLY, CDR2 FYNNEI, per germline. V was pared by 11 bases and J by 7 bases, with 20 bases between. The CDR3 bases are TGTGCCGGCCGAGGGGACGCTACGGGGACCCAGTACTTC. The encoded protein is CAGRGDATGTQYF.

This chain joins TRBV27 and TRBJ2-7, with 10 nucleotides matching TRBD2. The trim removed 3 bases at V and 2 bases at J, leaving 7 bases unmatched. Germline CDR1 reads MNHEY; CDR2 reads SMNVEV (reference sequence). CDR3 size: 16 residues. The CDR3 DNA reads as TGTGCCAGCAGTTTTGGCAGCGGGAGGGCCCCCTACGAGCAGTACTTC. Translated, it gives CASSFGSGRAPYEQYF.

A note on this clonotype: One end of the junction is discordant with germline, which a read error may explain. The chain employs TRBV5-1 and TRBJ2-2; 11 bases are shared with TRBD1. The CDR3 contains 18 residues. Germline V CDR1 and CDR2: SGHRS, YFSETQ. The CDR3 nucleotides are TGCGCCAGCAGCCAGGACAGGGGGCGTTTTTCGAACACCGGGAAGCTGTTTTTT. It specifies CASSQDRGRFSNTGKLFF.

In its sample, this clonotype was seen many times. V and J are TRBV30 and TRBJ2-1; TRBD1 is a possible D gene (5 bases). This CDR3 is built from 13 residues. The V and J ends lost 4 bases and 3 bases respectively, with 10 bases between them. The germline V gene has CDR1 GTSNPN and CDR2 SVGIG (reference sequence). The CDR3 here is CAWKGALYNEQFF. The CDR3 DNA follows: TGTGCCTGGAAAGGGGCTCTCTACAATGAGCAGTTCTTC.

CDR3 residues: CASSERKRLAKNIQYF. The DNA of the CDR3 is TGTGCCAGCAGTGAAAGGAAACGATTAGCCAAAAACATTCAGTACTTC. The V call is TRBV6-1, the J call TRBJ2-4; D uncertain. V lost 2 bases to trimming and J lost 0 bases, with 11 bases between them. This CDR3 is 16 amino acids long. The germline gives CDR1 MNHNS, CDR2 SASEGT.

This clonotype was seen ten or more times. The chain combines TRBV3-1 with TRBJ2-7; D is unclear. Germline lookup yields CDR1 LGHDT and CDR2 YNNKEL (reference sequence). Trimming removed 3 bases from V and 6 bases from J, with 9 bases in between. The CDR3 extends over 12 amino acids. The CDR3 sequence is CASSHMRGEQYF. The CDR3 bases are TGTGCCAGCAGCCACATGAGAGGCGAGCAGTACTTC.

This clonotype was detected ten times or more. The genes are TRBV28 and TRBJ2-5, with 14 bases aligning to TRBD2. The germline V gene has CDR1 MDHEN and CDR2 SYDVKM. The V gene end was trimmed by 6 bases and the J gene end by 2 bases; junction bases not matched to a gene: 5. The CDR3 consists of 16 residues. CDR3 protein: CASRQGTSGSQETQYF. CDR3 nucleotides: TGTGCCAGCAGACAAGGGACTAGCGGGAGTCAAGAGACCCAGTACTTC.

The chain employs TRBV7-8 and TRBJ2-2, with 7 bases lining up with TRBD1. V gave up 4 bases and J gave up 5 bases; unmatched junction bases: 4. From germline, CDR1 is SGHVS and CDR2 FQNEAQ. The CDR3 is 14 amino acids. DNA for the CDR3: TGTGCCAGCAGCTGGACAGGACCGACCGGGGAGCTGTTTTTT. This codes for CASSWTGPTGELFF.

The table lists this clonotype with many counts. This rearrangement joins TRBV3-1 to TRBJ2-7, with D possibly being TRBD1 or TRBD2 (5 bases each). V shed 4 bases and J shed 3 bases, with 13 bases lying between them. The germline V gene encodes CDR1 LGHDT and CDR2 YNNKEL (reference sequence). The CDR3 consists of 14 residues. CDR3 in DNA: TGTGCCAGCAGCCTGGGACCACTTTTCTACGAGCAGTACTTC. This codes for CASSLGPLFYEQYF.

The sample holds many counts of this clonotype. The chain links TRBV28 to TRBJ2-3; D is perhaps TRBD1 (6 bases). Germline V gene sequence: CDR1 MDHEN, CDR2 SYDVKM. The CDR3 consists of 16 residues. V shed 5 bases and J shed 4 bases, with 19 bases lying between them. Here the CDR3 reads CASSPQGLETADTQYF. In DNA, the CDR3 is TGTGCCAGCAGTCCACAGGGCCTGGAAACCGCAGATACGCAGTATTTT.

Ten or more counts support this clonotype. The chain recombines TRBV20-1 with TRBJ2-3; 12 bases agree with TRBD2. Germline loops: CDR1 DFQATT, CDR2 SNEGSKA (reference sequence). The CDR3 is made up of 17 amino acids. Germline trimming cut 0 bases from V and 6 bases from J; bases unmatched to any gene: 10. The CDR3, as DNA: TGCAGTGCTAGAGATACCGAAGGACTAGCGGGATCGGATACGCAGTATTTT. Encoded protein: CSARDTEGLAGSDTQYF.

This clonotype was seen ten or more times. V is TRBV20-1 and J is TRBJ2-5; 12 bases are shared with TRBD2. This CDR3 is 18 amino acids long. CDR1 is DFQATT and CDR2 is SNEGSKA in the germline V gene (reference sequence). J gave up 5 bases and V 5 bases, and 18 bases lay outside the gene matches. This CDR3 is CSAGPGTSGLGGRETQYF. The CDR3 DNA reads as TGCAGTGCTGGTCCCGGGACTAGCGGGCTGGGGGGTCGGGAGACCCAGTACTTC.